This TCR beta chain stems from a study of blood T cells in healthy people across ages. Primers used in a second PCR of roughly 6 to 11 cycles were a sample-barcoded 5' primer and a J-beta primer mix. TCRdb re-called the 5' RACE reads through MiXCR, storing one row per CDR3 protein. The table records fewer than 700,000 distinct CDR3 sequences, roughly 41% of them present only once. The V end was cut by 5 bases, the J end by 6 bases, with 11 bases between. Per the germline V gene, CDR1 is SNHLY and CDR2 is FYNNEI. The CDR3 extends over 13 amino acids. The sequence came from a man of 80 years or more in good health. Sequenced: blood. The genes are TRBV2 and TRBJ2-1; tentative D call: TRBD1 (6 bases). CDR3 protein: CASSLQGFNEQFF. CDR3 bases: TGTGCCAGCAGTTTGCAGGGGTTCAATGAGCAGTTCTTC.